The rows below give T cell receptor beta chains drawn from one sample of a study of response to subunit inactivated influenza vaccine. MiXCR, run by TCRdb on the RT-PCR reads, gives a single entry per CDR3 protein. Of about 520,000 distinct CDR3 sequences listed, about 10% are singletons. The sequencing used PBMCs from blood, collected roughly 48 days after vaccination. These receptors originate from a man over 45 who received an inactivated influenza vaccine. Both conserved end residues are part of each CDR3. A D gene is named only where the DNA matches it firmly. A row's size may be missing; if present it is once, few, many or a size class.

d_call	v_call	j_call	clone_size	cdr3_aa	cdr3_nt
.	TRBV12-3/TRBV12-4	TRBJ2-7	.	CASSRKGGSGFHEQYF	TGTGCCAGCAGTAGAAAAGGGGGTAGTGGGTTCCACGAGCAGTACTTC
TRBD2	TRBV20-1	TRBJ2-5	.	CSALTSGETQYF	TGCAGTGCTCTGACTAGCGGGGAGACCCAGTACTTC
.	TRBV7-2	TRBJ1-2	many	CASSPSDGSYGYTF	TGTGCCAGCAGCCCTTCCGACGGCTCATATGGCTACACCTTC
.	TRBV7-4	TRBJ2-2	few	CASSLATHYTGELFF	TGTGCCAGCAGCTTAGCGACCCATTACACCGGGGAGCTGTTTTTT
.	TRBV11-2	TRBJ1-1	.	CASSLIQYEDDAEAFF	TGTGCCAGCAGCTTAATACAGTATGAAGATGACGCTGAAGCTTTCTTT
TRBD1	TRBV28	TRBJ2-3	.	CASRRQGAATDTQYF	TGTGCCAGCAGGCGTCAGGGGGCAGCAACAGATACGCAGTATTTT
.	TRBV7-9	TRBJ1-6	many	CASSLDRGNFPLHF	TGTGCCAGCAGCCTGGACCGAGGAAACTTTCCCCTCCACTTT
TRBD2	TRBV7-9	TRBJ2-1	.	CASSLPTSGGVWNEQFF	TGTGCCAGCAGCTTACCGACTAGCGGGGGGGTGTGGAATGAGCAGTTCTTC
.	TRBV5-1	TRBJ1-3	.	CASSSQPSSGNTIYF	TGCGCCAGCAGCTCACAGCCTAGCTCTGGAAACACCATATATTTT
.	TRBV28	TRBJ2-1	.	CASSLSGRRGEQFF	TGTGCCAGCAGTTTATCAGGCCGACGTGGCGAGCAGTTCTTC
.	TRBV12-3/TRBV12-4	TRBJ2-1	.	CASRPGTHPEFF	TGTGCCAGCAGACCCGGGACTCACCCAGAGTTCTTC
.	TRBV27	TRBJ2-3	few	CASSLSPFNPVTQYF	TGTGCCAGCAGTTTATCCCCTTTTAACCCAGTTACGCAGTATTTT
TRBD2	TRBV20-1	TRBJ2-3	.	CSARDLRLAGGGTDTQYF	TGCAGTGCTAGAGACCTCAGACTAGCGGGGGGCGGCACAGATACGCAGTATTTT
.	TRBV6-1	TRBJ1-1	many	CASSTVFGSEAFF	.
.	TRBV7-9	TRBJ2-1	few	CASSPPTGAANEQFF	TGTGCCAGCAGCCCCCCCACGGGGGCCGCGAATGAGCAGTTCTTC
TRBD2	TRBV12-3/TRBV12-4	TRBJ2-1	few	CASSPPGLSYNEQFF	TGTGCCAGCAGTCCTCCGGGACTAAGCTACAATGAGCAGTTCTTC
.	TRBV7-9	TRBJ2-7	.	CASTDRYEQYF	TGTGCCAGCACCGACCGGTACGAGCAGTACTTC